The rows below give T cell receptor beta chains drawn from one sample of a study of shared clonotypes between healthy human individuals. TCRdb's copy holds only in-frame clones and misses some; the assay was immunoSEQ multiplex PCR. The data contain around 940,000 clones, 60% to 85% of them singletons. The sample comprised memory CD4+ T cells sorted from blood. Source of these receptors: a man in his late teens or twenties in good health. Each CDR3 is given with its conserved first and last residue. Each record gives: J gene, clone size, D gene, V gene, CDR3 protein, CDR3 DNA. The D gene is left open where the match is weak. The size of a clone is reported for some rows only, either as once, few or many, or as a class for expanded clones.

j_gene: TRBJ1-2; abundance: .; d_gene: .; v_gene: TRBV28; CDR3aa: CASSLIKNGYTF; CDR3nt: TGTGCCAGCAGTTTAATTAAAAATGGCTACACCTTC
j_gene: TRBJ1-4; abundance: .; d_gene: .; v_gene: TRBV19; CDR3aa: CASSIGVERTNEKLFF; CDR3nt: TGTGCCAGTAGTATCGGTGTAGAGCGGACTAATGAAAAACTGTTTTTT
j_gene: TRBJ1-5; abundance: once; d_gene: TRBD1; v_gene: TRBV30; CDR3aa: CAWSGRQGAFQPQHF; CDR3nt: TGTGCCTGGAGCGGCCGACAGGGGGCTTTTCAGCCCCAGCATTTT
j_gene: TRBJ2-2; abundance: .; d_gene: .; v_gene: TRBV18; CDR3aa: CASSPFNTGELFF; CDR3nt: TGTGCCAGCTCACCGTTTAACACCGGGGAGCTGTTTTTT
j_gene: TRBJ2-3; abundance: few; d_gene: TRBD2; v_gene: TRBV29-1; CDR3aa: CSPQGLAGGGPTDTQYF; CDR3nt: TGCAGCCCTCAGGGACTAGCGGGAGGGGGCCCCACAGATACGCAGTATTTT
j_gene: TRBJ2-7; abundance: few; d_gene: TRBD2; v_gene: TRBV5-1; CDR3aa: CASSRSGGAYEQYF; CDR3nt: TGCGCCAGCAGCAGAAGCGGGGGGGCTTACGAGCAGTACTTC
j_gene: TRBJ1-5; abundance: .; d_gene: TRBD1; v_gene: TRBV4-1; CDR3aa: CASSQDMTGGNNQPQHF; CDR3nt: TGCGCCAGCAGCCAAGATATGACAGGGGGCAATAATCAGCCCCAGCATTTT
j_gene: TRBJ1-6; abundance: .; d_gene: .; v_gene: TRBV7-2; CDR3aa: CASRFDRSSYNSPLHF; CDR3nt: TGTGCCAGCAGGTTCGACCGATCCTCCTATAATTCACCCCTCCACTTT
j_gene: TRBJ2-1; abundance: .; d_gene: TRBD2; v_gene: TRBV28; CDR3aa: CASSLGTSPNEQFF; CDR3nt: TGTGCCAGCAGTTTGGGGACTAGCCCCAATGAGCAGTTCTTC
j_gene: TRBJ2-4; abundance: .; d_gene: TRBD1; v_gene: TRBV5-4; CDR3aa: CASSLGGQESSIQYF; CDR3nt: TGTGCCAGCAGCCTGGGTGGACAGGAGAGTAGCATTCAGTACTTC
j_gene: TRBJ2-6; abundance: .; d_gene: .; v_gene: TRBV30; CDR3aa: CAWSVGTPNVLTF; CDR3nt: TGTGCCTGGAGTGTGGGGACCCCCAACGTCCTGACTTTC
j_gene: TRBJ2-5; abundance: .; d_gene: TRBD2; v_gene: TRBV5-1; CDR3aa: CASSSSNGGAQETQYF; CDR3nt: TGCGCCAGCAGCTCCTCGAACGGGGGGGCTCAAGAGACCCAGTACTTC
j_gene: TRBJ1-2; abundance: .; d_gene: TRBD1; v_gene: TRBV6-1; CDR3aa: CASRDRVVYTF; CDR3nt: TGTGCCAGCAGGGACAGGGTTGTCTACACCTTC
j_gene: TRBJ2-1; abundance: .; d_gene: TRBD2; v_gene: TRBV19; CDR3aa: CASSREGRYEQFF; CDR3nt: TGTGCCAGTAGTAGGGAGGGCCGATATGAGCAGTTCTTC
j_gene: TRBJ2-5; abundance: .; d_gene: TRBD1; v_gene: TRBV10-3; CDR3aa: CAIRASGGGGETQYF; CDR3nt: TGTGCCATCAGAGCATCAGGGGGCGGAGGGGAGACCCAGTACTTC
j_gene: TRBJ2-3; abundance: .; d_gene: .; v_gene: TRBV18; CDR3aa: CASSSTQTPTDTQYF; CDR3nt: TGTGCCAGCTCGTCTACCCAAACCCCCACAGATACGCAGTATTTT
j_gene: TRBJ1-4; abundance: .; d_gene: TRBD1; v_gene: TRBV27; CDR3aa: CASSRRDRPNEKLFF; CDR3nt: TGTGCCAGCAGTCGTAGGGACAGACCCAATGAAAAACTGTTTTTT
j_gene: TRBJ2-3; abundance: .; d_gene: .; v_gene: TRBV7-9; CDR3aa: CASSFTGETDTQYF; CDR3nt: TGTGCCAGCAGCTTTACAGGAGAGACAGATACGCAGTATTTT
j_gene: TRBJ1-2; abundance: .; d_gene: TRBD1; v_gene: TRBV6-5; CDR3aa: CASSWKTGTGHTF; CDR3nt: TGTGCCAGCAGTTGGAAAACCGGGACAGGGCACACCTTC
j_gene: TRBJ2-4; abundance: few; d_gene: .; v_gene: TRBV11-2; CDR3aa: CASSTPGASIQYF; CDR3nt: TGTGCCAGCAGCACCCCCGGGGCATCAATTCAGTACTTC
j_gene: TRBJ1-2; abundance: .; d_gene: .; v_gene: TRBV2; CDR3aa: CASSEIANYGYTF; CDR3nt: TGTGCCAGCAGTGAAATAGCTAACTATGGCTACACCTTC
j_gene: TRBJ1-1; abundance: .; d_gene: .; v_gene: TRBV10-3; CDR3aa: CAISEIGVEEAFF; CDR3nt: TGTGCCATCAGTGAGATAGGAGTTGAAGAAGCTTTCTTT
j_gene: TRBJ2-7; abundance: .; d_gene: TRBD2; v_gene: TRBV27; CDR3aa: CASSGTSWTYEQYF; CDR3nt: TGTGCCAGCAGCGGGACTAGCTGGACCTACGAGCAGTACTTC
j_gene: TRBJ1-5; abundance: few; d_gene: .; v_gene: TRBV6-1; CDR3aa: CASGIGQPQHF; CDR3nt: TGTGCCAGCGGTATCGGTCAGCCCCAGCATTTT
j_gene: TRBJ2-2; abundance: .; d_gene: .; v_gene: TRBV5-1; CDR3aa: CASSLARRTGELFF; CDR3nt: TGCGCCAGCAGCTTGGCCCGCAGAACCGGGGAGCTGTTTTTT
j_gene: TRBJ1-2; abundance: .; d_gene: .; v_gene: TRBV4-3; CDR3aa: CASSLGTRYGYTF; CDR3nt: TGCGCCAGCAGCCTCGGAACACGATATGGCTACACCTTC
j_gene: TRBJ1-6; abundance: .; d_gene: .; v_gene: TRBV9; CDR3aa: CASSVSDNSPLHF; CDR3nt: TGTGCCAGCAGCGTATCAGATAATTCACCCCTCCACTTT
j_gene: TRBJ2-1; abundance: .; d_gene: .; v_gene: TRBV5-6; CDR3aa: CASSLSYGEQFF; CDR3nt: TGTGCCAGCAGCTTATCCTACGGTGAGCAGTTCTTC
j_gene: TRBJ1-2; abundance: few; d_gene: .; v_gene: TRBV6-1; CDR3aa: CASSGRDRYGYTF; CDR3nt: TGTGCCAGCAGCGGGAGGGACCGCTATGGCTACACCTTC
j_gene: TRBJ2-5; abundance: few; d_gene: .; v_gene: TRBV9; CDR3aa: CASSVDGAQETQYF; CDR3nt: TGTGCCAGCAGCGTAGACGGGGCACAAGAGACCCAGTACTTC
j_gene: TRBJ2-3; abundance: .; d_gene: TRBD2; v_gene: TRBV7-6; CDR3aa: CASSGPSGASGNTQYF; CDR3nt: TGTGCCAGCAGCGGGCCTAGCGGGGCGAGCGGGAATACGCAGTATTTT
j_gene: TRBJ2-7; abundance: .; d_gene: .; v_gene: TRBV18; CDR3aa: CASSPGTNGEQYF; CDR3nt: TGTGCCAGCTCACCCGGGACAAATGGTGAGCAGTACTTC
j_gene: TRBJ2-7; abundance: .; d_gene: .; v_gene: TRBV5-4; CDR3aa: CASSGGPALPYEQYF; CDR3nt: TGTGCCAGCAGCGGGGGACCTGCGCTCCCTTACGAGCAGTACTTC
j_gene: TRBJ2-7; abundance: .; d_gene: TRBD2; v_gene: TRBV6-6; CDR3aa: CASSYSGSGAYEQYF; CDR3nt: TGTGCCAGCAGTTACTCGGGTAGCGGGGCGTACGAGCAGTACTTC
j_gene: TRBJ1-1; abundance: .; d_gene: .; v_gene: TRBV6-1; CDR3aa: CASIPDRWGTEAFF; CDR3nt: TGTGCCAGCATCCCGGACCGGTGGGGGACTGAAGCTTTCTTT
j_gene: TRBJ1-2; abundance: .; d_gene: TRBD1; v_gene: TRBV2; CDR3aa: CASDRGTGGAGSTF; CDR3nt: TGTGCCAGCGACCGGGGAACAGGGGGCGCTGGGAGCACCTTC
j_gene: TRBJ1-4; abundance: once; d_gene: .; v_gene: TRBV6-1; CDR3aa: CASSGARVRGSEKLFF; CDR3nt: TGTGCCAGCAGTGGGGCCAGGGTTCGTGGGAGTGAAAAACTGTTTTTT
j_gene: TRBJ2-7; abundance: .; d_gene: .; v_gene: TRBV5-1; CDR3aa: CASSSRDTKPYEQYF; CDR3nt: TGCGCCAGCAGCTCCCGGGACACTAAGCCCTACGAGCAGTACTTC
j_gene: TRBJ1-6; abundance: few; d_gene: .; v_gene: TRBV25-1; CDR3aa: CASSRARDGSPLHF; CDR3nt: TGTGCCAGCAGTAGGGCCAGGGATGGGTCACCCCTCCACTTT
j_gene: TRBJ1-2; abundance: .; d_gene: TRBD1; v_gene: TRBV6-5; CDR3aa: CASSYRTGEGYTF; CDR3nt: TGTGCCAGCAGTTACCGAACAGGGGAGGGCTACACCTTC
j_gene: TRBJ2-3; abundance: once; d_gene: .; v_gene: TRBV7-8; CDR3aa: CASSALTAVVTQYF; CDR3nt: TGTGCCAGCAGCGCCCTCACAGCAGTCGTTACGCAGTATTTT
j_gene: TRBJ1-1; abundance: few; d_gene: .; v_gene: TRBV28; CDR3aa: CASMVWGADTEAFF; CDR3nt: TGTGCCAGCATGGTTTGGGGGGCGGACACTGAAGCTTTCTTT